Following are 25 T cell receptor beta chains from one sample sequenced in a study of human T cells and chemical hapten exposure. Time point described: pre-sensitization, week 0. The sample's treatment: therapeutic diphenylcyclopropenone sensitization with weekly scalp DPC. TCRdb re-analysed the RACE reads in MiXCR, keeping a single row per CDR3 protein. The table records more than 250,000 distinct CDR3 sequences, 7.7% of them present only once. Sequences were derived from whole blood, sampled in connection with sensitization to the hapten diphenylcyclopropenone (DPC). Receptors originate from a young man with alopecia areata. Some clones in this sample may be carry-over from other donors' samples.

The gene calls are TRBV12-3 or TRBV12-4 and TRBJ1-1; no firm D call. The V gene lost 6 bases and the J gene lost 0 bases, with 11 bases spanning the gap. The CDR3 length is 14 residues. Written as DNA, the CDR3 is TGTGCCAGCAGCCTGACGCCTATGAACACTGAAGCTTTCTTT. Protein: CASSLTPMNTEAFF.

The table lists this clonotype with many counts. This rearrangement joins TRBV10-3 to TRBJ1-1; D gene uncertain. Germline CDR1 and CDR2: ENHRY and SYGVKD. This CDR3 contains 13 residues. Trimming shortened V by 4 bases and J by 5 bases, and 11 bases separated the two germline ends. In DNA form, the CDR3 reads TGTGCCATCAGTGTCGGGGAGACGACTGAAGCTTTCTTT. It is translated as CAISVGETTEAFF.

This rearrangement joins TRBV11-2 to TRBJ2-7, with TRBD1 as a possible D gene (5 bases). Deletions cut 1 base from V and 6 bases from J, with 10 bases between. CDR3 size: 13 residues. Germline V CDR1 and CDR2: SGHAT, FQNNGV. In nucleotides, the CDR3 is TGTGCCAGCAGCTTAGGATTCAGGGTCGAGCAGTACGTC. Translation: CASSLGFRVEQYV.

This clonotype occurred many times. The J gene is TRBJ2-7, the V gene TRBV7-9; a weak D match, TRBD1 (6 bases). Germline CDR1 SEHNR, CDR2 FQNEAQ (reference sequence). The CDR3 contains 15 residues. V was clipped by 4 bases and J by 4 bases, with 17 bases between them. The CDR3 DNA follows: TGTGCCAGCAGCTCTACGACAGGAAGAGGGTACGAGCAGTACTTC. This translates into CASSSTTGRGYEQYF.

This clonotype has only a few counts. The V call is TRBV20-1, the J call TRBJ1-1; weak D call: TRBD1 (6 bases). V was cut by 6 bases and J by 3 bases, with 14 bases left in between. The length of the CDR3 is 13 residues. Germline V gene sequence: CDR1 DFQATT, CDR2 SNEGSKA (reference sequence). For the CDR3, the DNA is TGCAGTGCCGTAACAGGGCGGGACACTGAAGCTTTCTTT. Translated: CSAVTGRDTEAFF.

The CDR3 coding sequence is TGTGCCAGCAGCATAAGACCGGGCGGAAACACCATATATTTT. Amino acid sequence: CASSIRPGGNTIYF. This chain connects TRBV11-2 to TRBJ1-3; D gene unclear. Trimming left V 5 bases short and J 4 bases short, with 12 bases between. CDR3 length: 14 amino acids. Germline loops: CDR1 SGHAT, CDR2 FQNNGV. Full variable domain (rest looked up from reference TRBV11-2 and TRBJ1-3): EAGVAQSPRYKIIEKRQSVAFWCNPISGHATLYWYQQILGQGPKLLIQFQNNGVVDDSQLPKDRFSAERLKGVDSTLKIQPAKLEDSAVYLCASSIRPGGNTIYFGEGSWLTVV.

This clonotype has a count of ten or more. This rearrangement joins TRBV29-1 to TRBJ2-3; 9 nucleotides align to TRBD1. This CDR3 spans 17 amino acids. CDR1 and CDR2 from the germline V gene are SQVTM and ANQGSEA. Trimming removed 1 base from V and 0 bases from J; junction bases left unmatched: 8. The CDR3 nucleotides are TGCAGCGTTGAAGCACCCAACAGGGGGCTTAGCACAGATACGCAGTATTTT. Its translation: CSVEAPNRGLSTDTQYF.

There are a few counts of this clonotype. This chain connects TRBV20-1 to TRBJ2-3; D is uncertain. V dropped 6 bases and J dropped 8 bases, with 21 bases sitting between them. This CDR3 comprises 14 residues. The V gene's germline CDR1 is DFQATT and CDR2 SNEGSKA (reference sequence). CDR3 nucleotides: TGCAGTGCCGCGGAGACTGGCGTTTACGTTACGCAGTATTTT. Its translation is CSAAETGVYVTQYF.

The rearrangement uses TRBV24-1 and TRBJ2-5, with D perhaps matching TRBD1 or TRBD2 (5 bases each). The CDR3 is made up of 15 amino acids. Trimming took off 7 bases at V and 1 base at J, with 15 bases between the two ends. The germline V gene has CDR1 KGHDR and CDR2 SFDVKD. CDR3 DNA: TGTGCCACCAGCTCTGCTGAGGGGCTCCAAGAGACCCAGTACTTC. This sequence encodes CATSSAEGLQETQYF.

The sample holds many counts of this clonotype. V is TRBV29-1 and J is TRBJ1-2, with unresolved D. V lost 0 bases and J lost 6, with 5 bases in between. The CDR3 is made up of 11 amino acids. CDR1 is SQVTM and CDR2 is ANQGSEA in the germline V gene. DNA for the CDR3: TGCAGCGTTGAAGAAGGGCATGGCTACACCTTC. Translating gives CSVEEGHGYTF.

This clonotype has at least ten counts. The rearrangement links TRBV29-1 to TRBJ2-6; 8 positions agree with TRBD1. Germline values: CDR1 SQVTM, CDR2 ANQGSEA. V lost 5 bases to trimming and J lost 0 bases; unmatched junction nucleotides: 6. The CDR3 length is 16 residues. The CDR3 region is CSVTGGVSSGANVLTF. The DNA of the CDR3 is TGCAGCGTTACAGGGGGTGTAAGCTCTGGGGCCAACGTCCTGACTTTC.

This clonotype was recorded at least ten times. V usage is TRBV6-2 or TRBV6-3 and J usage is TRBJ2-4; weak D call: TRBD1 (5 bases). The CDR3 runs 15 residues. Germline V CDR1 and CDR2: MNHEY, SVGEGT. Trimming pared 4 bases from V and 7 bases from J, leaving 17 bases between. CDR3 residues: CASSSADGAWNIQYF. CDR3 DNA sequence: TGTGCCAGCAGTTCAGCAGATGGGGCATGGAACATTCAGTACTTC.

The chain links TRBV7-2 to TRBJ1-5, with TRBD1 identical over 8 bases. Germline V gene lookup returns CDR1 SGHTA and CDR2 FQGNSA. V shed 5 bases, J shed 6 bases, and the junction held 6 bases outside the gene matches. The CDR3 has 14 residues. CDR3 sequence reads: CASSPDRGSQPQHF. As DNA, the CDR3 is TGTGCCAGCAGCCCCGACAGGGGCAGTCAGCCCCAGCATTTT.

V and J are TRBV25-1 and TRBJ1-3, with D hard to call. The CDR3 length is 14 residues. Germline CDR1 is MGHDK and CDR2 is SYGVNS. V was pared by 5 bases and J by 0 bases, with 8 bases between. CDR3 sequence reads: CASSPGSSGNTIYF. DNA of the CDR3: TGTGCCAGCAGTCCGGGCAGCTCTGGAAACACCATATATTTT.

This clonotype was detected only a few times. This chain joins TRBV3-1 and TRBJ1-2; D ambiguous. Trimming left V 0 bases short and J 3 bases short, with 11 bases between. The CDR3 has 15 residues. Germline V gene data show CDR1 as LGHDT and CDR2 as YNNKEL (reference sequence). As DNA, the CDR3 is TGTGCCAGCAGCCAAGATACAGATCCATACTATGGCTACACCTTC. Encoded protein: CASSQDTDPYYGYTF. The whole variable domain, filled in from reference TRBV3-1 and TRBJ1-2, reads DTAVSQTPKYLVTQMGNDKSIKCEQNLGHDTMYWYKQDSKKFLKIMFSYNNKELIINETVPNRFSPKSPDKAHLNLHINSLELGDSAVYFCASSQDTDPYYGYTFGSGTRLTVV.

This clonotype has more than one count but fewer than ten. The CDR3 spells CASSPTGISTDTQYF. CDR3 bases: TGTGCCAGCAGCCCCACAGGGATCAGCACAGATACGCAGTATTTT. J is TRBJ2-3 and V is TRBV3-1; a weak D match, TRBD1 (6 bases). Trimming took 4 bases from V and 0 from J, leaving 11 bases between them. Germline assignment: CDR1 LGHDT and CDR2 YNNKEL (reference sequence). This CDR3 comprises 15 residues.

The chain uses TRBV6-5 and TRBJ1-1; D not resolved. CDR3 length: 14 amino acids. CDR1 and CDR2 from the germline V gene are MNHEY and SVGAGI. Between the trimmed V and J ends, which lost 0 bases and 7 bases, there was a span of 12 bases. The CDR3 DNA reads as TGTGCCAGCAGTTACTCGCCCGGGCTGGATGAAGCTTTCTTT. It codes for CASSYSPGLDEAFF.

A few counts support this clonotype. Here the CDR3 DNA reads TGTGCCAGCAGCTTAAATTCAGACCGGATGAATTCACCCCTCCACTTT. This codes for CASSLNSDRMNSPLHF. The gene calls are TRBV7-9 and TRBJ1-6; unclear D gene. This CDR3 has 16 residues. Germline V gives CDR1 SEHNR, CDR2 FQNEAQ (reference sequence). Between the trimmed V and J ends, which lost 2 bases and 7 bases, there was a span of 15 bases.

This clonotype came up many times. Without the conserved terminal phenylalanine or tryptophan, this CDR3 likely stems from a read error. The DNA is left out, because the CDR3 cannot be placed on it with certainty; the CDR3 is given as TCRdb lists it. The CDR3: CASSLEDRGAAM. This rearrangement joins TRBV5-4 to TRBJ1-1; the tabulated D call, TRBD1, remains unverified against the DNA. The CDR3 sequence runs 12 residues, both termini included. CDR1 and CDR2 (germline): SGHNT, YYREEE (reference sequence).

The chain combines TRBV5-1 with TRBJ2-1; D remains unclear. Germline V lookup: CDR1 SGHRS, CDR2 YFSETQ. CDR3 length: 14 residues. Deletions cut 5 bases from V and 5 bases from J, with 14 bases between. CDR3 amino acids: CASSSVQHNNEQFF. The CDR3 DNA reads TGCGCCAGCAGTTCGGTACAGCACAACAATGAGCAGTTCTTC.

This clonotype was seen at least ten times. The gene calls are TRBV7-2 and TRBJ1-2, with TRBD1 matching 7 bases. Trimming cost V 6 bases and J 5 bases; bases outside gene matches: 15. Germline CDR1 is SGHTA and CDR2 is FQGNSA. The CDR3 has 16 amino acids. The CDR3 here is CASSPTPGGLLYGYTF. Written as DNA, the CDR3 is TGTGCCAGCAGTCCCACGCCAGGGGGGTTACTATATGGCTACACCTTC.

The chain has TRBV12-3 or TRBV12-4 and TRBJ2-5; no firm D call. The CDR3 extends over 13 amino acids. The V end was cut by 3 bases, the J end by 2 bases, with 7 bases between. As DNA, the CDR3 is TGTGCCAGCAGTTTTGGGCTGCAAGAGACCCAGTACTTC. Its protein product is CASSFGLQETQYF.

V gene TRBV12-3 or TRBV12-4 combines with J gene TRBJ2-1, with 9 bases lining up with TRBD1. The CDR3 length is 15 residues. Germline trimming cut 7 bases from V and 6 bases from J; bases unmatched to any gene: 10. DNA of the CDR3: TGTGCCAGCACCGCGGGACAGGGCTGGGGCAATGAGCAGTTCTTC. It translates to CASTAGQGWGNEQFF.

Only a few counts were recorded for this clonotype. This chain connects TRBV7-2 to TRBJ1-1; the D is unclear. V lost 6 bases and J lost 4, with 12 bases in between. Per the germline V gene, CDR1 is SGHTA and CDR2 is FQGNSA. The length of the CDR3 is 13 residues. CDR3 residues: CASSFAGSTEAFF. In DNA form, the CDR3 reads TGTGCCAGCAGTTTTGCAGGATCCACTGAAGCTTTCTTT.

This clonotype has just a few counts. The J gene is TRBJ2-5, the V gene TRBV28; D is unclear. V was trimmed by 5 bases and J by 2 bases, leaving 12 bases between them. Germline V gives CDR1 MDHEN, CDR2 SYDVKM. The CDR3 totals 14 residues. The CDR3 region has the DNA TGTGCCAGCAGTCAAGGATGGGCACAAGAGACCCAGTACTTC. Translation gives CASSQGWAQETQYF.